The 14 T cell receptor beta chains listed next were all sequenced from one sample in a study of blood T cell repertoires in COVID-19. Some clones are missing from TCRdb's copy, which holds only in-frame ones; the method was immunoSEQ multiplex PCR. The data show around 340,000 clones, approximately 86% seen once. Sequences were obtained from peripheral blood. The receptors stem from a woman aged 60-75 years with COVID-19, enrolled during active disease.

The rearrangement links TRBV5-1 to TRBJ2-3; D not resolved. V was trimmed by 0 bases and J by 10 bases, leaving 9 bases between them. The germline V gene encodes CDR1 SGHRS and CDR2 YFSETQ. The CDR3 has 12 residues. The CDR3 DNA follows: TGCGCCAGCAGCTTGGCTCCTACTGCGCAGTATTTT. This encodes CASSLAPTAQYF.

This clone has only one observation. The chain recombines TRBV11-2 with TRBJ1-2; D remains unclear. CDR1 is SGHAT and CDR2 is FQNNGV in the germline V gene. Trimming cost V 5 bases and J 5 bases, with 12 bases left between them. The CDR3 runs to 13 residues. Written as DNA, the CDR3 is TGTGCCAGCAGCCTCCCCCGGTCATATGGCTACACCTTC. This encodes CASSLPRSYGYTF.

The chain links TRBV27 to TRBJ1-2; D call uncertain. V was cut by 5 bases and J by 8 bases, with 15 bases left in between. This CDR3 comprises 13 residues. Germline lookup yields CDR1 MNHEY and CDR2 SMNVEV (reference sequence). This chain's CDR3 is CASSPGGVRGYTF. CDR3 coding DNA: TGTGCCAGCAGTCCAGGCGGGGTCAGAGGCTACACCTTC.

This clone was counted once. V gene TRBV4-2 combines with J gene TRBJ1-1; 8 bases line up with TRBD1. Germline-derived CDR1 and CDR2 are LGHNA and YNFKEQ. Germline trimming cut 3 bases from V and 5 bases from J; bases unmatched to any gene: 8. The CDR3 is 15 amino acids. In nucleotides, the CDR3 is TGTGCCAGCAGCCACGGACAGGGAGTGGGTACTGAAGCTTTCTTT. Amino acids: CASSHGQGVGTEAFF.

J is TRBJ2-2 and V is TRBV5-1; D gene unclear. CDR3 size: 14 residues. Between the trimmed V and J ends, which lost 2 bases and 5 bases, there was a span of 10 bases. Germline lookup yields CDR1 SGHRS and CDR2 YFSETQ. The CDR3 here is CASSFAPGTGELFF. CDR3 bases: TGCGCCAGCAGCTTCGCACCCGGGACCGGGGAGCTGTTTTTT.

V and J are TRBV20-1 and TRBJ2-5; TRBD2 aligns across 7 bases. Germline loops: CDR1 DFQATT, CDR2 SNEGSKA (reference sequence). The ends lost 3 bases at V and 5 bases at J; junction bases unmatched: 6. This CDR3 comprises 13 residues. CDR3 nucleotides: TGCAGTGCTAGTGGACTAGAGGGGGAGACCCAGTACTTC. As protein: CSASGLEGETQYF.

The CDR3 DNA follows: TGCAGCGTTGGTTCAAATCCGGGGGTAGGCTACACCTTC. Its translation: CSVGSNPGVGYTF. The chain uses TRBV29-1 and TRBJ1-2, with a tentative D call TRBD1 (5 bases). Germline CDR1 SQVTM, CDR2 ANQGSEA. The CDR3 covers 13 residues. V was trimmed by 4 bases and J by 8 bases, leaving 17 bases between them.

A single count supports this clone. The V gene is TRBV9, the J gene TRBJ1-4, with TRBD1 identical over 12 bases. The CDR3 consists of 16 residues. V trimming: 7 bases; J trimming: 7 bases; junction bases outside the gene matches: 11. Per germline, CDR1 SGDLS and CDR2 YYNGEE. The CDR3 nucleotides are TGTGCCAGCTCACCGGGACAGGGGGCTTCAGGTGAAAAACTGTTTTTT. Translated: CASSPGQGASGEKLFF.

This clone occurred a few times. The chain links TRBV27 to TRBJ2-1; the D gene is possibly TRBD2 (6 bases). The germline V gene has CDR1 MNHEY and CDR2 SMNVEV (reference sequence). The CDR3 loop spans 18 amino acids. Trimming removed 1 base from V and 2 bases from J, with 18 bases in between. CDR3 nucleotide sequence: TGTGCCAGCAGTTTATACGTCTTGGCGGGGCGTACCTACAATGAGCAGTTCTTC. It yields the protein CASSLYVLAGRTYNEQFF.

V is TRBV21-1 and J is TRBJ1-2; the table's D call TRBD1 went unverified against the DNA. TRBV21-1 is listed as a pseudogene. The CDR3 has 20 residues. CDR3 region: CASSKDRPGQGFGKYYGYTF. In DNA, the CDR3 is TGTGCCAGCAGCAAAGACCGACCGGGACAGGGATTCGGAAAATATTATGGCTACACCTTC.

This clone appeared a single time. The rearrangement links TRBV18 to TRBJ1-2; D is ambiguous. The CDR3 sequence is 13 residues long. V was trimmed by 4 bases and J by 5 bases, leaving 11 bases between them. Germline V CDR1 and CDR2: KGHSH, LQKENI. The CDR3 coding sequence is TGTGCCAGCTCACTAACGGAGGATTATGGCTACACCTTC. This sequence encodes CASSLTEDYGYTF.

V gene TRBV6-5 combines with J gene TRBJ1-2; 7 nucleotides align to TRBD1. The CDR3 is 14 residues long. Germline CDR1 and CDR2: MNHEY and SVGAGI. V lost 7 bases and J lost 8; bases outside the gene matches: 13. The CDR3 protein is CASTWDRSISGYTF. The DNA of the CDR3 is TGTGCCAGCACTTGGGACAGATCTATAAGCGGCTACACCTTC.

This clone was observed once. The V call is TRBV4-1, the J call TRBJ2-2, with 11 bases aligning to TRBD2. Germline V gives CDR1 MGHRA, CDR2 YSYEKL. Germline trimming cut 1 base from V and 3 bases from J; bases unmatched to any gene: 4. The CDR3 is made up of 17 amino acids. DNA of the CDR3: TGCGCCAGCAGCCAAGTTTTTAGCGGGGGGGACACCGGGGAGCTGTTTTTT. Amino acid sequence: CASSQVFSGGDTGELFF.

This chain connects TRBV18 to TRBJ2-3; maybe TRBD1 (5 bases). The CDR3 loop spans 15 amino acids. V dropped 6 bases and J dropped 2 bases, with 15 bases sitting between them. Germline-derived CDR1 and CDR2 are KGHSH and LQKENI. The CDR3 region has the DNA TGTGCCAGCTCCCCTACCCCCGGACACACAGATACGCAGTATTTT. Translated: CASSPTPGHTDTQYF.